The 23 T cell receptor beta chains below all came from one sample that was sequenced in a study of shared clonotypes between healthy human individuals. Repertoires were generated with immunoSEQ multiplex PCR, while TCRdb's copy carries only in-frame clones and drops some. The sample has some 660,000 clones, around 73% seen once. The sequenced sample consisted of memory CD4+ T cells sorted from blood. The subset denotes: CD45RA-negative fraction. These receptors were taken from a woman aged 30 to 39 in good health.

The chain links TRBV7-6 to TRBJ2-2; TRBD2 agrees at 11 bases. Germline CDR1 and CDR2: SGHVS and FNYEAQ. CDR3 length: 16 residues. The V gene end was trimmed by 5 bases and the J gene end by 3 bases; junction bases not matched to a gene: 5. The DNA for the CDR3 is TGTGCCAGCAGCCTTGGGACTAGCGGTTACACCGGGGAGCTGTTTTTT. Amino acid sequence: CASSLGTSGYTGELFF. The entire variable domain, with the rest obtained from reference TRBV7-6 and TRBJ2-2, is as follows: GAGVSQSPRYKVTKRGQDVALRCDPISGHVSLYWYRQALGQGPEFLTYFNYEAQQDKSGLPNDRFSAERPEGSISTLTIQRTEQRDSAMYRCASSLGTSGYTGELFFGEGSRLTVL.

J is TRBJ2-5 and V is TRBV5-6; 7 nucleotides agree with TRBD2. Per the germline V gene, CDR1 is SGHDT and CDR2 is YYEEEE. The V segment lost 4 bases and the J segment 2 bases; nucleotides outside the gene matches: 2. The CDR3 extends over 13 amino acids. CDR3 coding DNA: TGTGCCAGCAGCCCGGGACTACAAGAGACCCAGTACTTC. This codes for CASSPGLQETQYF.

The chain carries TRBV6-1 and TRBJ2-7; no clear D. The CDR3 covers 19 residues. Germline V gene lookup returns CDR1 MNHNS and CDR2 SASEGT. The ends were cut back, 0 bases at V and 0 bases at J, with 21 bases in the middle. Here the CDR3 reads CASSEAHPGWTRSSYEQYF. DNA of the CDR3: TGTGCCAGCAGTGAAGCGCACCCCGGTTGGACCAGGAGCTCCTACGAGCAGTACTTC.

The V and J genes are TRBV10-3 and TRBJ2-7, with 8 bases matching TRBD1. Germline V gene data show CDR1 as ENHRY and CDR2 as SYGVKD. CDR3 length: 13 residues. V gave up 6 bases and J gave up 2 bases; unmatched junction bases: 3. The CDR3 sequence is CAISLGQAYEQYF. The CDR3, as DNA: TGTGCCATCAGCCTGGGACAGGCCTACGAGCAGTACTTC.

V usage is TRBV29-1 and J usage is TRBJ2-1; 11 bases are a match to TRBD2. Germline CDR1 is SQVTM and CDR2 is ANQGSEA. The CDR3 runs to 15 residues. V trimming: 3 bases; J trimming: 5 bases; junction bases outside the gene matches: 6. Written as DNA, the CDR3 is TGCAGCGTTGAGATAGCGGGAGGGCCCGACAATGAGCAGTTCTTC. Amino acids: CSVEIAGGPDNEQFF.

V is TRBV2 and J is TRBJ1-5; D gene ambiguous. With 6 bases removed from V and 4 bases from J, the gap between germline ends came to 13 bases. The CDR3 runs to 14 residues. Per the germline V gene, CDR1 is SNHLY and CDR2 is FYNNEI. Written as DNA, the CDR3 is TGTGCCAGCAGCACGAGACGGGTAAATCAGCCCCAGCATTTT. It yields the protein CASSTRRVNQPQHF.

The chain recombines TRBV25-1 with TRBJ2-2; 9 bases align to TRBD2. The V and J ends lost 2 bases and 7 bases, in that order; junction bases with no gene match: 5. Germline V gene lookup returns CDR1 MGHDK and CDR2 SYGVNS. The CDR3 consists of 15 residues. The CDR3 region is CASSEGVAGDGELFF. CDR3 coding DNA: TGTGCCAGCAGTGAAGGGGTAGCGGGAGACGGGGAGCTGTTTTTT.

This clone was counted at least ten times. This chain uses TRBV14 with TRBJ2-5, with 10 bases lining up with TRBD2. The V and J ends lost 4 bases and 5 bases, in that order; junction bases with no gene match: 7. The germline CDR1 and CDR2 sequences are SGHDN and FVKESK. The CDR3 totals 15 residues. The CDR3 sequence: CASSPMGGLAETQYF. The CDR3, as DNA: TGTGCCAGCAGCCCGATGGGGGGACTAGCGGAGACCCAGTACTTC.

There are a few counts of this clone. The same CDR3 arises from other DNA sequences in this sample as well. V and J are TRBV11-2 and TRBJ2-7, with a possible D match to TRBD2 (5 bases). Per germline, CDR1 SGHAT and CDR2 FQNNGV. The V and J ends lost 6 bases and 0 bases respectively, with 12 bases between them. This CDR3 contains 14 residues. For the CDR3, the DNA is TGTGCCAGCAGTTACCAGAGGGACTCCTACGAGCAGTACTTC. The encoded protein is CASSYQRDSYEQYF. The whole variable domain, remainder taken from reference TRBV11-2 and TRBJ2-7, is EAGVAQSPRYKIIEKRQSVAFWCNPISGHATLYWYQQILGQGPKLLIQFQNNGVVDDSQLPKDRFSAERLKGVDSTLKIQPAKLEDSAVYLCASSYQRDSYEQYFGPGTRLTVT.

This sequence joins TRBV6-5 and TRBJ1-2; 8 nucleotides agree with TRBD1. The junction had 11 bases not matched to a gene; V was cut back by 0 bases and J by 8 bases. Per the germline V gene, CDR1 is MNHEY and CDR2 is SVGAGI. The CDR3 is 16 amino acids. CDR3 DNA: TGTGCCAGCAGTTACTCTTTTGTCGGACAGGGAGGAGGCTACACCTTC. Protein sequence: CASSYSFVGQGGGYTF.

The genes are TRBV6-4 and TRBJ2-7; D might be TRBD2 (5 bases). The CDR3 runs 14 residues. The V gene's germline CDR1 is MRHNA and CDR2 SNTAGT. The V end was cut by 7 bases, the J end by 1 base, with 14 bases between. The CDR3 reads CASNLGWRSYEQYF. CDR3 DNA sequence: TGTGCCAGCAATCTAGGGTGGAGGTCCTACGAGCAGTACTTC.

This rearrangement joins TRBV30 to TRBJ1-2; 7 bases match TRBD1. Trimming removed 7 bases from V and 4 bases from J; junction bases left unmatched: 3. The CDR3 extends over 11 amino acids. Germline V lookup: CDR1 GTSNPN, CDR2 SVGIG (reference sequence). CDR3 sequence: CAYKGAYGYTF. In nucleotides, the CDR3 is TGTGCCTACAAGGGGGCCTATGGCTACACCTTC.

This clone was picked up many times. This chain links TRBV4-1 with TRBJ2-2, with TRBD2 matching over 7 bases. The V segment lost 9 bases and the J segment 5 bases; nucleotides outside the gene matches: 6. The CDR3 is 13 residues long. Germline V CDR1 and CDR2: MGHRA, YSYEKL. The CDR3 region is CASRGSGTGELFF. Written as DNA, the CDR3 is TGCGCCAGTCGCGGGAGCGGAACCGGGGAGCTGTTTTTT.

This chain connects TRBV27 to TRBJ1-2; 9 bases map to TRBD1. Germline CDR1 and CDR2: MNHEY and SMNVEV (reference sequence). Trimming at V came to 6 bases and at J to 8 bases, leaving 4 bases not matched to a gene. The CDR3 length is 12 residues. This chain's CDR3 is CASRQGAGGYTF. The CDR3 DNA reads TGTGCCAGCAGACAGGGGGCGGGGGGCTACACCTTC.

The chain joins TRBV25-1 to TRBJ2-7; 8 bases fit TRBD1. This CDR3 comprises 13 residues. The V gene's germline CDR1 is MGHDK and CDR2 SYGVNS. V shed 9 bases, J shed 0 bases, and the junction held 4 bases outside the gene matches. DNA of the CDR3: TGTGCCAGTCTCGGGACAGGCTCCTACGAGCAGTACTTC. It encodes CASLGTGSYEQYF.

The CDR3, as DNA: TGTGCCAGCAGTTACCGGGGGGTCGGGGCCAACGTCCTGACTTTC. This gives the protein CASSYRGVGANVLTF. The chain recombines TRBV6-5 with TRBJ2-6; 7 nucleotides match TRBD2. Losses at the gene ends were 2 bases for V and 4 bases for J; bases not matched to a gene: 2. This CDR3 is 15 amino acids long. CDR1 is MNHEY and CDR2 is SVGAGI in the germline V gene.

V is TRBV7-8 and J is TRBJ2-3, with 9 bases identical to TRBD1. The germline V gene encodes CDR1 SGHVS and CDR2 FQNEAQ. The CDR3 extends over 17 amino acids. Unmatched junction bases numbered 12, after V lost 5 bases and J lost 3 bases. This CDR3 is CASSPRGGTGYTDTQYF. The CDR3 nucleotides are TGTGCCAGCAGCCCCCGAGGGGGGACAGGGTATACAGATACGCAGTATTTT.

V is TRBV14 and J is TRBJ2-1, with D perhaps matching TRBD2 (5 bases). The germline V gene has CDR1 SGHDN and CDR2 FVKESK. The CDR3 is made up of 14 amino acids. V was shortened by 4 bases and J by 0 bases, with 7 bases between the two germline ends. The CDR3 loop is CASSRRDSYNEQFF. CDR3 DNA sequence: TGTGCCAGCAGCCGCCGGGACTCCTACAATGAGCAGTTCTTC.

As to this clone: Distinct nucleotide sequences in the sample also encode this CDR3. The gene calls are TRBV28 and TRBJ2-7, with D unresolved. CDR1 is MDHEN and CDR2 is SYDVKM in the germline V gene. The CDR3 covers 10 residues. The germline V and J ends were trimmed by 6 bases and 7 bases, with 7 bases remaining between them. This CDR3 is CASSLREQYF. DNA for the CDR3: TGTGCCAGCAGCCTCAGGGAGCAGTACTTC.

This chain joins TRBV5-1 and TRBJ2-1; weak D call: TRBD2 (6 bases). The CDR3 runs 14 residues. Germline CDR1 SGHRS, CDR2 YFSETQ. With 8 bases removed from V and 4 bases from J, the gap between germline ends came to 16 bases. The CDR3 sequence is CASVRDSLYNEQFF. DNA of the CDR3: TGCGCCAGTGTTCGGGACTCACTATACAATGAGCAGTTCTTC.

The CDR3 nucleotides are TGTGCCAGCAGCTTGGACAGGGGACCTTCGTTCTTC. Translated, it gives CASSLDRGPSFF. The chain joins TRBV5-4 to TRBJ2-1; 7 positions match TRBD1. Germline V gives CDR1 SGHNT, CDR2 YYREEE (reference sequence). Trimming at V came to 0 bases and at J to 15 bases, leaving 6 bases not matched to a gene. The CDR3 loop spans 12 amino acids.

V gene TRBV18 combines with J gene TRBJ1-2; D remains unclear. The CDR3 loop spans 13 amino acids. Germline V gene lookup returns CDR1 KGHSH and CDR2 LQKENI. Deletions cut 3 bases from V and 6 bases from J, with 11 bases between. The CDR3 DNA reads TGTGCCAGCTCACCCCGCGCGGCCGATGGCTACACCTTC. Its protein product is CASSPRAADGYTF.

The chain combines TRBV28 with TRBJ2-1; no clear D. In germline, CDR1 is MDHEN, CDR2 SYDVKM. The CDR3 has 14 amino acids. The V end lost 6 bases, the J end lost 4 bases, and 13 bases lay between the germline ends. The CDR3 sequence is CASRPPLSYNEQFF. Written as DNA, the CDR3 is TGTGCCAGCAGACCCCCGTTATCTTACAATGAGCAGTTCTTC.